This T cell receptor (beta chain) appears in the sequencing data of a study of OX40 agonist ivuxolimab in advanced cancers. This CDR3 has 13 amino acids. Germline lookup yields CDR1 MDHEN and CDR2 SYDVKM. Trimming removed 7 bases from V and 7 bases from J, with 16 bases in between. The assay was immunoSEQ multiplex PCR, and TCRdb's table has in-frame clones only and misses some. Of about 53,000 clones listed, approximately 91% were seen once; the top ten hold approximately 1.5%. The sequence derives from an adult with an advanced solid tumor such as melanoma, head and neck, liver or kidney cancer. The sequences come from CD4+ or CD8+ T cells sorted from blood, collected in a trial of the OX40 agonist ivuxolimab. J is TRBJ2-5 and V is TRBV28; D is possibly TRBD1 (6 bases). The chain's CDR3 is CASTPGAERTQYF. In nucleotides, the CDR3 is TGTGCCAGCACCCCAGGGGCGGAACGGACCCAGTACTTC.